Listed below are T cell receptor beta chains from one sample, sequenced in a study of identical twins. Each CDR3 protein is one row after TCRdb ran MiXCR on the 5' RACE reads. Here the sample spans 1.5 million to 2 million distinct CDR3 sequences, about 32% being singletons. Sequenced material: cord blood. The receptor set was obtained from a newborn girl in good health. The CDR3 runs from the conserved cysteine through the conserved F or W. A D gene is named only where the DNA matches it firmly. For some rows the clone size is stated as once, few or many, or as a class when expanded; others skip it.

TRBD1,TRBV7-9,many,TRBJ2-3,CASSLGGTGRDTQYF,TGTGCCAGCAGCTTAGGCGGGACAGGTCGAGATACGCAGTATTTT
TRBD2,TRBV5-4,-,TRBJ2-4,CASSLGLAGPGAKNIQYF,TGTGCCAGCAGCTTGGGACTAGCGGGTCCTGGGGCCAAAAACATTCAGTACTTC
-,TRBV6-1,-,TRBJ1-5,CASVGQVNNQPQHF,TGTGCCAGCGTTGGCCAGGTCAACAATCAGCCCCAGCATTTT
-,TRBV4-2,many,TRBJ2-3,CASSQVGTSDTQYF,TGTGCCAGCAGCCAAGTGGGGACTTCGGATACGCAGTATTTT
-,TRBV7-9,few,TRBJ1-2,CASSPEEGGFYGYTF,TGTGCCAGCAGCCCTGAGGAGGGGGGGTTCTATGGCTACACCTTC
TRBD2,TRBV27,few,TRBJ2-1,CASSFVAGGPGYNEQFF,TGTGCCAGCAGTTTTGTGGCGGGAGGGCCGGGGTACAATGAGCAGTTCTTC
-,TRBV3-1,-,TRBJ2-3,CASSHHLAGKSTDTQYF,TGTGCCAGCAGCCATCATCTGGCGGGAAAATCCACAGATACGCAGTATTTT
-,TRBV20-1,-,TRBJ1-1,CSASLGDMRTEAFF,TGCAGTGCTAGCCTCGGGGACATGAGGACTGAAGCTTTCTTT
-,TRBV20-1,few,TRBJ1-2,CSASNPPSNGYTF,TGCAGTGCCTCGAATCCCCCCTCGAATGGCTACACCTTC
-,TRBV24-1,-,TRBJ2-3,CATSAGHRADTQYF,TGTGCCACCAGTGCGGGACACCGAGCAGATACGCAGTATTTT
TRBD1,TRBV14,-,TRBJ1-6,CASSLSGTGGSPLHF,TGTGCCAGCAGCCTGTCCGGGACAGGGGGATCACCCCTCCACTTT
TRBD1,TRBV5-1,few,TRBJ2-5,CASSGRDRIQETQYF,TGCGCCAGCAGCGGCCGGGACAGGATACAAGAGACCCAGTACTTC
TRBD1,TRBV27,few,TRBJ1-6,CASSLGDRGSPLHF,TGTGCCAGCAGTTTAGGAGACAGGGGTTCACCCCTCCACTTT
TRBD1,TRBV10-3,few,TRBJ2-7,CAIRADRGRINEQYF,TGTGCCATCAGAGCGGACAGGGGGCGCATTAATGAGCAGTACTTC
TRBD1,TRBV7-2,-,TRBJ1-1,CASSLTGVPTEAFF,TGTGCCAGCAGTTTGACAGGGGTGCCCACTGAAGCTTTCTTT
-,TRBV11-2,-,TRBJ2-3,CASSAGTHPTDTQYF,TGTGCCAGCAGCGCCGGGACGCACCCGACGGATACGCAGTATTTT
-,TRBV9,-,TRBJ2-1,CASSVVWGGAHNEQFF,TGTGCCAGCAGCGTAGTCTGGGGGGGGGCCCACAATGAGCAGTTCTTC
-,TRBV11-2,few,TRBJ2-7,CASSPGSVEQYF,TGTGCCAGCAGCCCCGGATCGGTAGAGCAGTACTTC
-,TRBV27,few,TRBJ1-5,CASASLGQPQHF,TGTGCCAGCGCCTCCTTGGGTCAGCCCCAGCATTTT
TRBD2,TRBV18,-,TRBJ2-5,CASSLLGLAQETQYF,TGTGCCAGCTCACTTCTCGGACTAGCTCAAGAGACCCAGTACTTC
-,TRBV28,few,TRBJ2-5,CASRRRSPRIGETQYF,TGTGCCAGCAGACGTCGTTCCCCACGAATCGGAGAGACCCAGTACTTC
TRBD1,TRBV7-2,-,TRBJ1-2,CASSLGKGGSDYGYTF,TGTGCCAGCAGCTTAGGGAAAGGGGGCAGTGACTATGGCTACACCTTC
-,TRBV20-1,-,TRBJ2-1,CRIATPKYNEQFF,TGCAGAATAGCCACCCCTAAATACAATGAGCAGTTCTTC
-,TRBV3-1,-,TRBJ2-7,CACSQVGRIYEQYF,TGTGCCTGCAGCCAAGTAGGCCGGATCTACGAGCAGTACTTC
-,TRBV24-1,few,TRBJ1-5,CATSDKGGNQPQHF,TGTGCCACCAGTGATAAGGGGGGGAATCAGCCCCAGCATTTT
-,TRBV5-1,-,TRBJ1-3,CASSLAADSGNTIYF,TGCGCCAGCAGCTTGGCGGCGGACTCTGGAAACACCATATATTTT
TRBD1,TRBV19,few,TRBJ1-5,CASSIADRGSNQPQHF,TGTGCCAGTAGTATAGCGGACAGGGGCAGCAATCAGCCCCAGCATTTT
TRBD2,TRBV20-1,-,TRBJ2-3,CSATMTSGGDTQYF,TGCAGTGCTACCATGACTAGCGGGGGAGATACGCAGTATTTT
TRBD1,TRBV29-1,once,TRBJ1-5,CSVLGTGGDSNQPQHF,TGCAGCGTTCTGGGGACAGGGGGGGATAGCAATCAGCCCCAGCATTTT
-,TRBV12-3/TRBV12-4,-,TRBJ2-3,CASSSPENTDAQYF,TGTGCCAGCAGTTCCCCGGAGAACACAGATGCGCAGTATTTT
-,TRBV19,-,TRBJ2-5,CASTGAINEQYF,TGTGCCAGTACGGGGGCGATCAATGAGCAGTACTTC
TRBD1,TRBV7-9,few,TRBJ1-2,CASSLVLDRGLGYTF,TGTGCCAGCAGCTTAGTTTTGGACAGGGGGCTTGGCTACACCTTC
TRBD1,TRBV5-1,few,TRBJ1-6,CASSLDRGPPNSPLHF,TGCGCCAGCAGCTTGGACAGGGGGCCGCCGAATTCACCCCTCCACTTT
-,TRBV9,-,TRBJ2-7,CASSPGTLPYEQYF,TGTGCCAGCAGCCCCGGGACGCTTCCCTACGAGCAGTACTTC
TRBD2,TRBV27,many,TRBJ2-5,CASSLSGRGETQYF,TGTGCCAGCAGCCTTAGCGGGAGGGGGGAGACCCAGTACTTC
-,TRBV12-3/TRBV12-4,few,TRBJ1-1,CASTWTGDTEAFF,TGTGCCAGCACCTGGACGGGAGACACTGAAGCTTTCTTT
-,TRBV7-9,-,TRBJ2-3,CASSSRAGPQRDTQYF,TGTGCCAGCAGCTCCCGGGCGGGACCGCAGAGAGATACGCAGTATTTT
-,TRBV6-5,-,TRBJ1-5,CARGWGRQPQHF,TGTGCCAGAGGGTGGGGTCGCCAGCCCCAGCATTTT
-,TRBV14,-,TRBJ2-3,CASSLTLRETDTQYF,TGTGCCAGCAGCCTTACTTTGAGGGAAACAGATACGCAGTATTTT
TRBD1,TRBV20-1,once,TRBJ1-5,CSARQDRSQPQHF,TGCAGTGCTAGACAGGACAGGAGTCAGCCCCAGCATTTT
-,TRBV5-4,once,TRBJ1-6,CASSRTPGQPASPLHF,TGTGCCAGCAGCCGCACACCAGGACAGCCCGCTTCACCCCTCCACTTT
-,TRBV10-3,-,TRBJ1-3,CAIRDGGHTIYF,TGTGCCATCAGAGATGGGGGGCACACCATATATTTT
-,TRBV3-1,-,TRBJ2-7,CASSSWGNDEQYF,TGTGCCAGCAGTAGCTGGGGAAACGACGAGCAGTACTTC
-,TRBV28,-,TRBJ2-4,CASSLRRALGNIQYF,TGTGCCAGCAGTTTAAGGCGGGCCCTAGGGAACATTCAGTACTTC
-,TRBV27,-,TRBJ2-7,CASSLYVSYEQYF,TGTGCCAGCAGTTTATACGTGTCCTACGAGCAGTACTTC
-,TRBV10-3,-,TRBJ1-6,CAISEQEGQYNSPLHF,TGTGCCATCAGTGAGCAGGAGGGGCAGTATAATTCACCCCTCCACTTT
TRBD2,TRBV2,-,TRBJ2-7,CASSEWPSGSSYNEQYF,TGTGCCAGCAGTGAATGGCCTAGCGGGAGCTCCTACAATGAGCAGTACTTC
TRBD1,TRBV3-1,-,TRBJ1-4,CASSQEVGRGDEKLFF,TGTGCCAGCAGCCAAGAAGTGGGCAGGGGGGATGAAAAACTGTTTTTT
TRBD1,TRBV27,few,TRBJ1-6,CASSKTGSWSPLHF,TGTGCCAGCAGTAAGACAGGGTCTTGGTCACCCCTCCACTTT
-,TRBV6-5,many,TRBJ2-7,CASSYGRGYEQYF,TGTGCCAGCAGTTACGGCCGGGGCTACGAGCAGTACTTC
-,TRBV5-1,many,TRBJ2-4,CASSLEMGENIQYF,TGCGCCAGCAGCTTGGAAATGGGAGAAAACATTCAGTACTTC
-,TRBV20-1,many,TRBJ2-3,CSAREGPDTQYF,TGCAGTGCTAGAGAAGGGCCAGATACGCAGTATTTT
-,TRBV20-1,-,TRBJ2-7,CSARAATGRGDEQYF,TGCAGTGCTAGAGCTGCGACAGGTAGGGGAGACGAGCAGTACTTC
-,TRBV11-2,-,TRBJ2-7,CASSRTDMGSSYEQYF,TGTGCCAGCAGCCGCACAGATATGGGTAGCTCCTACGAGCAGTACTTC
-,TRBV20-1,few,TRBJ2-6,CSARRLISGANVLTF,TGCAGTGCTAGGAGGCTAATTAGTGGGGCCAACGTCCTGACTTTC
-,TRBV21-1,few,TRBJ1-1,CASSKSSGDDTEAFF,TGTGCCAGCAGCAAAAGTTCGGGTGACGACACTGAAGCTTTCTTT
TRBD1,TRBV9,many,TRBJ2-1,CASSVGTAYNEQFF,TGTGCCAGCAGCGTCGGGACAGCATACAATGAGCAGTTCTTC